This paragraph covers one TCR beta chain sequence. No cognate antigen has been identified for it. Per-nucleotide qualities are absent, and no much larger clonotype sits a single base away. The data were obtained in a study of PD-1 blockade in classical Hodgkin lymphoma (dated by TCRdb to about 2020). The study in broad terms: Nivolumab dosing was 3 mg/kg intravenously every 2 weeks, continuing until either disease progression or unacceptable toxicity. To define a peripheral blood immune signature of response to PD-1 blockade in classical Hodgkin lymphoma, the study combined TCR beta sequencing with CyTOF.

Genomic DNA was isolated using the Qiagen DNeasy kit from unsorted PBMCs as well as from negatively selected CD4+ and CD8+ fractions. Amplification of TCR beta CDR3 regions was done by immunoSEQ multiplex PCR with primers that anneal to V and J segments. A synthetic immune receptor repertoire was used to minimize amplification bias, and any residual bias was removed computationally once sequencing was done. In the original analysis: Repertoire diversity was quantified as the Shannon entropy index using custom Python scripts. Unsorted, CD4+ and CD8+ repertoires were analyzed separately, except for combined analyses in which CD4+ and CD8+ sequences were merged in silico. A clone counted as expanded when the clone's frequency after treatment rose at least 2-fold relative to C1D1, and clones undetected at baseline were given a pseudocount of 0.5. Clones with 0 or 1 copy at C1D1 were classified as singleton clones, and clones with 2 or more copies were classified as non-singleton clones. Clones expanded in unsorted samples were annotated as CD4+, CD8+ or unknown by matching protein sequences in sorted samples from the same patient. Diversity changes from C1D1 to C4D1 were tested in paired samples using Wilcoxon tests. TCRdb provides this immuneACCESS table in a form limited to in-frame rearrangements. Some clones are lacking; in checked studies, under half of them reflect an unresolved V gene, and why the rest are absent is not known. V, J and clone size derive from that table, while D and trimming were established from the DNA sequence. This sample is represented by more than 30,000 clones; 85% to 90% of them were singletons. The ten biggest clones cover around 7.7% of the sample.

Study-level results and caveats: The study was restricted to a single clinical trial cohort, and the causes of repertoire differences, possibly disease activity or prior therapy, were left undefined. Patients starting nivolumab less than 1 year after ASCT had lower diversity and were excluded from later analyses to avoid confounding by immune reconstitution. Baseline TCR diversity was reported to be lower in newly diagnosed patients than in healthy donors and to be lower still in relapsed/refractory patients. Trial patients with a complete response had baseline diversity similar to that of newly diagnosed patients, while partial responders and progressors had significantly lower diversity. A significant rise by C4D1 was seen in CD4+ but not CD8+ TCR diversity (p=0.0027 vs p=0.16), with the rise being most apparent in complete responders (p=0.02).

From its cysteine to its phenylalanine, the CDR3 spans 15 amino acids. The sequence is cut down to CDR3 DNA, 45 bases in frame from base 1. The germline V gene (reference sequence) yields LNHDA for CDR1 and SQIVND for CDR2. Trimming costs V 6 bases and J 5 bases, and their ends lie 16 bases apart. The time point label on this specimen signifies: cycle 2 day 1 (C2D1) of nivolumab. Relapse after autologous stem cell transplantation had occurred in all trial patients, and cohorts A, B and C were distinguished by prior brentuximab vedotin exposure. The trial cohort was composed of approximately 56 patients with relapsed/refractory classical Hodgkin lymphoma, for whom complete response, partial response or progressive disease was recorded as best overall response. In the multi-cohort phase II CheckMate 205 trial, trial patients received single-agent nivolumab. An independent review committee assessed best overall response by applying the 2007 International Working Group response criteria. Trial PBMCs were collected immediately before nivolumab initiation (C1D1) and during therapy at cycle 2 day 1 and cycle 4 day 1. Peripheral blood was collected in 8 mL Vacutainer Cell Preparation Tubes, from which PBMCs were isolated by centrifugation and then cryopreserved.

The sample consisted of peripheral blood mononuclear cells (PBMCs), taken before the second cycle of nivolumab. Recombination connected TRBV19 to TRBJ2-2; no confident D gene assignment can be made. The clonotype was recovered from a human donor with classical Hodgkin lymphoma. The DNA sequence is TGTGCCAGTAGCCCCAAGGCCTTACAAACCGGGGAGCTGTTTTTT. Protein translation: CASSPKALQTGELFF.